These 20 T cell receptor beta chains were sequenced from one sample in a study of cytomegalovirus exposure and HLA in healthy donors. The study ran its PCR with 60 Vbeta and 13 Jbeta primers. Data came from immunoSEQ multiplex PCR; TCRdb stores just in-frame clones and leaves some out. The profile shows 110,000 to 150,000 clones, roughly three quarters of them singletons. The sample comprised PBMCs. The receptors shown here come from a woman in her forties or fifties in good health and CMV-seronegative.

The CDR3 spells CASSDETLGVEEETQYF. CDR3 sequence (DNA): TGTGCCAGCAGTGATGAAACTCTGGGAGTGGAGGAAGAGACCCAGTACTTC. The J gene is TRBJ2-5, the V gene TRBV6-1; tentative D call: TRBD2 (5 bases). In germline, CDR1 is MNHNS, CDR2 SASEGT. This CDR3 is built from 17 residues. Trimming took 3 bases from V and 3 from J, leaving 20 bases between them.

The V call is TRBV7-9, the J call TRBJ2-4, with a weak D call TRBD1 (5 bases). This CDR3 contains 15 residues. Per the germline V gene, CDR1 is SEHNR and CDR2 is FQNEAQ (reference sequence). V was trimmed by 5 bases and J by 0 bases, leaving 11 bases between them. The CDR3 loop reads CASSAQGVAKNIQYF. The CDR3 coding sequence is TGTGCCAGCAGCGCTCAGGGTGTAGCCAAAAACATTCAGTACTTC.

This sequence joins TRBV30 and TRBJ2-7; the D gene is possibly TRBD1 (6 bases). CDR1 and CDR2 (germline): GTSNPN, SVGIG (reference sequence). V was shortened by 1 base and J by 2 bases, with 12 bases between the two germline ends. This CDR3 spans 14 amino acids. The DNA of the CDR3 is TGTGCCTGGAGTGGACTCAGGGGAACCTACGAGCAGTACTTC. This gives the protein CAWSGLRGTYEQYF.

The chain recombines TRBV5-1 with TRBJ1-1; D gene unclear. V shed 0 bases and J shed 5 bases, with 11 bases lying between them. The germline V gene has CDR1 SGHRS and CDR2 YFSETQ. The CDR3 contains 14 residues. As DNA, the CDR3 is TGCGCCAGCAGCTTGGAGATAGGAGGGACTGAAGCTTTCTTT. Amino acids: CASSLEIGGTEAFF.

CDR3 residues: CASSSDRGDNYGYTF. As DNA, the CDR3 is TGTGCCAGCAGCTCCGACAGGGGGGACAACTATGGCTACACCTTC. The chain recombines TRBV7-9 with TRBJ1-2; 9 nucleotides align to TRBD1. The length of the CDR3 is 15 residues. Trimming at V came to 4 bases and at J to 2 bases, leaving 5 bases not matched to a gene. Germline V CDR1 and CDR2: SEHNR, FQNEAQ (reference sequence).

The genes are TRBV25-1 and TRBJ2-5; the D gene is possibly TRBD1 (6 bases). The ends were cut back, 1 base at V and 1 base at J, with 10 bases in the middle. The germline V gene has CDR1 MGHDK and CDR2 SYGVNS. The CDR3 runs to 15 residues. The DNA for the CDR3 is TGTGCCAGCAGTGAATTGGCAGGGGCCCAAGAGACCCAGTACTTC. It specifies CASSELAGAQETQYF.

This chain connects TRBV4-1 to TRBJ2-2, with 7 bases matching TRBD1. CDR3 length equals 17 residues. CDR1 and CDR2 from the germline V gene are MGHRA and YSYEKL. The V and J ends lost 0 bases and 6 bases, in that order; junction bases with no gene match: 10. The CDR3 spells CASSQDGWDSSSGELFF. Here the CDR3 DNA reads TGCGCCAGCAGCCAAGACGGTTGGGACAGTTCATCCGGGGAGCTGTTTTTT.

Only one count was recorded for this clone. The rearrangement uses TRBV10-3 and TRBJ2-1, with 8 nucleotides matching TRBD1. Germline V gene data show CDR1 as ENHRY and CDR2 as SYGVKD. This CDR3 comprises 17 residues. J lost 8 bases, V lost 0 bases, and 12 bases had no gene match. This CDR3 is CAISESRQGTPIDEQFF. The CDR3 DNA reads TGTGCCATCAGTGAGTCGAGACAGGGGACACCTATTGATGAGCAGTTCTTC.

The V call is TRBV10-3, the J call TRBJ2-7; D is possibly TRBD2 (7 bases). Germline V CDR1 and CDR2: ENHRY, SYGVKD. V was trimmed by 9 bases and J by 3 bases, leaving 18 bases between them. The CDR3 totals 14 residues. The CDR3 loop reads CAISFGGGLYEQYF. In DNA form, the CDR3 reads TGTGCCATTTCCTTTGGCGGGGGCCTCTACGAGCAGTACTTC.

This clone has more than one count but fewer than ten. The chain uses TRBV5-4 and TRBJ1-4; D remains unclear. CDR3 length: 12 residues. In germline, CDR1 is SGHNT, CDR2 YYREEE (reference sequence). Trimming removed 3 bases from V and 7 bases from J, with 7 bases in between. In DNA, the CDR3 is TGTGCCAGCAGCTCCATCGGTGAAAAACTGTTTTTT. Its translation is CASSSIGEKLFF.

The J gene is TRBJ1-2, the V gene TRBV5-8; a weak D match, TRBD1 (6 bases). The CDR3 totals 15 residues. The germline gives CDR1 SGHTS, CDR2 YDEGEE. V was cut by 5 bases and J by 0 bases, with 14 bases left in between. CDR3: CASSGWTEANYGYTF. The CDR3 DNA is TGTGCCAGCAGTGGGTGGACAGAAGCTAACTATGGCTACACCTTC.

The rearrangement links TRBV7-2 to TRBJ1-4; 7 nucleotides align to TRBD1. Unmatched junction bases numbered 4, after V lost 1 base and J lost 8 bases. The CDR3 is 14 amino acids. Germline loops: CDR1 SGHTA, CDR2 FQGNSA. The CDR3 loop reads CASSLVGTAEKLFF. Written as DNA, the CDR3 is TGTGCCAGCAGCTTAGTAGGGACAGCAGAAAAACTGTTTTTT.

Of note for this clone: The same CDR3 also results from other DNA sequences found in this sample. J is TRBJ1-2 and V is TRBV6-5; D is ambiguous. Per germline, CDR1 MNHEY and CDR2 SVGAGI. The CDR3 has 13 residues. V was cut by 0 bases and J by 7 bases, with 9 bases left in between. The CDR3 DNA reads TGTGCCAGCAGTTACTCGAGAGGTAGTGGCTACACCTTC. Amino acids: CASSYSRGSGYTF.

The sample holds a few counts of this clone. The chain employs TRBV6-4 and TRBJ2-3, with TRBD2 matching over 16 bases. The ends lost 5 bases at V and 4 bases at J; junction bases unmatched: 6. The CDR3 loop spans 17 amino acids. CDR1 MRHNA and CDR2 SNTAGT come from the germline V gene. The DNA for the CDR3 is TGTGCCAGCAGTCCGGGACTAGCGGGGGGGCTTTCAGATACGCAGTATTTT. Translated: CASSPGLAGGLSDTQYF.

The gene calls are TRBV6-6 and TRBJ2-3, with TRBD1 matching over 9 bases. V gave up 0 bases and J gave up 4 bases; unmatched junction bases: 5. CDR3 length: 16 amino acids. Looked up from germline, CDR1 is MNHNY and CDR2 is SVGAGI (reference sequence). CDR3 in DNA: TGTGCCAGCAGTTACTCGAACAGGGGGCTCGCAGATACGCAGTATTTT. Its translation: CASSYSNRGLADTQYF.

V is TRBV12-5 and J is TRBJ2-7; 7 bases line up with TRBD2. V was pared by 3 bases and J by 6 bases, with 2 bases of the junction left unmatched. This CDR3 comprises 12 residues. Germline values: CDR1 LGHNT, CDR2 FRNRAP. The CDR3 reads CASGFGRGEQYF. For the CDR3, the DNA is TGTGCTAGTGGTTTTGGGAGGGGCGAGCAGTACTTC.

The rearrangement joins TRBV11-2 to TRBJ2-5; 7 bases are shared with TRBD1. V was pared by 8 bases and J by 4 bases, with 13 bases of the junction left unmatched. CDR1 SGHAT and CDR2 FQNNGV come from the germline V gene. The CDR3 totals 15 residues. The CDR3 DNA follows: TGTGCCAGCGTAAATGGGACAGCTTGGCGAGAGACCCAGTACTTC. Its protein is CASVNGTAWRETQYF.

V gene TRBV18 combines with J gene TRBJ2-7; D is perhaps TRBD2 (5 bases). Germline V gene lookup returns CDR1 KGHSH and CDR2 LQKENI. Trimming took off 5 bases at V and 2 bases at J, with 10 bases between the two ends. The CDR3 runs to 13 residues. CDR3 sequence (DNA): TGTGCCAGCTCAGGAGGAAATACCTACGAGCAGTACTTC. Translation: CASSGGNTYEQYF.

The CDR3 region is CATSYDSLADTQYF. The CDR3 DNA is TGTGCCACCAGCTACGACAGCCTAGCAGATACGCAGTATTTT. V usage is TRBV15 and J usage is TRBJ2-3, with a possible D match to TRBD1 (5 bases). V lost 5 bases, J lost 4 bases, and 13 bases lay in between. Germline V gene lookup returns CDR1 LNHNV and CDR2 YYDKDF (reference sequence). The CDR3 length is 14 residues.

The CDR3 spells CAISESDRDQETQYF. The CDR3 DNA is TGTGCCATCAGTGAGTCGGACAGGGACCAAGAGACCCAGTACTTC. The chain couples TRBV10-3 to TRBJ2-5; 8 bases are a match to TRBD1. Germline V lookup: CDR1 ENHRY, CDR2 SYGVKD. This CDR3 contains 15 residues. V was clipped by 0 bases and J by 0 bases; unmatched bases: 0.